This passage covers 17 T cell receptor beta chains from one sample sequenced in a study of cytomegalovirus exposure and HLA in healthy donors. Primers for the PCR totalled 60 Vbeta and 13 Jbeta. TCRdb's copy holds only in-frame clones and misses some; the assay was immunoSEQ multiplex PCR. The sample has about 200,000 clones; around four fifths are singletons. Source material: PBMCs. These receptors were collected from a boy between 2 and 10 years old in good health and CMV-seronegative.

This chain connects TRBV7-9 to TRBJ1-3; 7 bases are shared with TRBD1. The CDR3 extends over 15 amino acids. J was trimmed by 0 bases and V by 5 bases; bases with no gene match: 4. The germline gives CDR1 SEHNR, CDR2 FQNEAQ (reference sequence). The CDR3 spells CASSLRDSSGNTIYF. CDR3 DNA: TGTGCCAGCAGCCTCCGGGACAGCTCTGGAAACACCATATATTTT. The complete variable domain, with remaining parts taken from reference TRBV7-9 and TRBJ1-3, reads DTGVSQNPRHKITKRGQNVTFRCDPISEHNRLYWYRQTLGQGPEFLTYFQNEAQLEKSRLLSDRFSAERPKGSFSTLEIQRTEQGDSAMYLCASSLRDSSGNTIYFGEGSWLTVV.

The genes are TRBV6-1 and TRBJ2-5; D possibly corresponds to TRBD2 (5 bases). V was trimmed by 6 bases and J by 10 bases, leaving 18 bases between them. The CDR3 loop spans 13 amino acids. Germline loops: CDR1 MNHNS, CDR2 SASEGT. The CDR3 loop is CASRGSPREIQYF. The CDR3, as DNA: TGTGCCAGCAGGGGATCACCGAGGGAAATCCAGTACTTC.

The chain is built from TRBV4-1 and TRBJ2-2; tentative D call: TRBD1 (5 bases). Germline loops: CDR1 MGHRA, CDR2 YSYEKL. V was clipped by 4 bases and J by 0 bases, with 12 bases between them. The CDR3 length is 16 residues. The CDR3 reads CASSPRQYANTGELFF. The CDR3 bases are TGCGCCAGCAGCCCTCGACAGTACGCGAACACCGGGGAGCTGTTTTTT.

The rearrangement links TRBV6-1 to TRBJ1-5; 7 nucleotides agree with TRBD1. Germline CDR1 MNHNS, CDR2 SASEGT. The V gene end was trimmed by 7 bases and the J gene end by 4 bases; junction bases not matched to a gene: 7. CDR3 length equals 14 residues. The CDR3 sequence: CASITGVANQPQHF. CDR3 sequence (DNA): TGTGCCAGCATAACAGGGGTGGCGAATCAGCCCCAGCATTTT.

The DNA of the CDR3 is TGTGCCAGCACCCCTGAGGGAACGCAGTATTTT. Residues: CASTPEGTQYF. This chain uses TRBV7-9 with TRBJ2-3, with a weak D call TRBD2 (5 bases). CDR3 length: 11 amino acids. V was cut by 7 bases and J by 9 bases, with 11 bases left in between. The germline V gene has CDR1 SEHNR and CDR2 FQNEAQ (reference sequence).

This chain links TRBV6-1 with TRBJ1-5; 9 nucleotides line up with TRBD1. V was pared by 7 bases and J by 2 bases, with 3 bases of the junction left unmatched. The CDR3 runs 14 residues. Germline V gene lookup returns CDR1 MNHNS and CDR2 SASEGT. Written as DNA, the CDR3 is TGTGCCAGCACGGACAGGGGAGGCAATCAGCCCCAGCATTTT. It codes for CASTDRGGNQPQHF.

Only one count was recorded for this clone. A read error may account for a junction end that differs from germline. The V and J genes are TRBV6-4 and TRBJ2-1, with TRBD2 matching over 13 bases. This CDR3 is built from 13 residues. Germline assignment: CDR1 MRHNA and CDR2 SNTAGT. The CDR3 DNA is TGTGCCAGCAGTGAAGGGACTAGCGGGATTTCGGTCTTC. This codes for CASSEGTSGISVF.

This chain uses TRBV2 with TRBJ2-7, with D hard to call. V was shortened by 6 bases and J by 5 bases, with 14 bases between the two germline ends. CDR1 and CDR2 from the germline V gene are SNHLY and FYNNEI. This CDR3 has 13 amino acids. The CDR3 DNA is TGTGCCAGCAGCGGCGACTTAGGCGACGAGCAGTACTTC. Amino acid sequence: CASSGDLGDEQYF.

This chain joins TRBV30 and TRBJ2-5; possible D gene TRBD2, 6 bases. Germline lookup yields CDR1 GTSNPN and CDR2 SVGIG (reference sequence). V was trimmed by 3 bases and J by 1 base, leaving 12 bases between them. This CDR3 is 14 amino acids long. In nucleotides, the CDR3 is TGTGCCTGGAGCGTCGGGACTGTCCAAGAGACCCAGTACTTC. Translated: CAWSVGTVQETQYF.

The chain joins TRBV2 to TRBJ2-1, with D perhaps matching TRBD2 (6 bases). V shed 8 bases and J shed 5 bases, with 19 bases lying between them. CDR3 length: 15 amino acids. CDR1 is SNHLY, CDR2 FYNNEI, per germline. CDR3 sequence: CASGEQESGDNEQFF. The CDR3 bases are TGTGCCAGCGGCGAACAGGAGTCGGGGGACAATGAGCAGTTCTTC.

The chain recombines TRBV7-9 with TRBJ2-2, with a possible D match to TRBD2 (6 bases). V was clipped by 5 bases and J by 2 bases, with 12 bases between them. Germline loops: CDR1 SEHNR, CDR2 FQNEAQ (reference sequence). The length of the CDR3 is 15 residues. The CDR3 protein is CASSARGDNTGELFF. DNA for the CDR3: TGTGCCAGCAGCGCGCGGGGCGATAACACCGGGGAGCTGTTTTTT.

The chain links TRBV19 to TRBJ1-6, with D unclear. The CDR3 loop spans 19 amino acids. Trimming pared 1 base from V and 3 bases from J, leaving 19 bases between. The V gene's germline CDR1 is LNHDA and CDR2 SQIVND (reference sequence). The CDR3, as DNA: TGTGCCAGTAGTATAGTGAGGTCCGCGAGGTCCTTCTATAATTCACCCCTCCACTTT. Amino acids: CASSIVRSARSFYNSPLHF.

CDR3 sequence: CASSLDGSGGCEQYF. CDR3 nucleotides: TGTGCCAGCAGCTTAGACGGTAGCGGGGGTTGTGAGCAGTACTTC. The V gene is TRBV7-2, the J gene TRBJ2-7; 9 nucleotides align to TRBD2. Losses at the gene ends were 1 base for V and 7 bases for J; bases not matched to a gene: 8. Germline CDR1 and CDR2: SGHTA and FQGNSA. The CDR3 totals 15 residues. The full variable domain, its missing parts supplied by reference TRBV7-2 and TRBJ2-7, is GAGVSQSPSNKVTEKGKDVELRCDPISGHTALYWYRQSLGQGLEFLIYFQGNSAPDKSGLPSDRFSAERTGGSVSTLTIQRTQQEDSAVYLCASSLDGSGGCEQYFGPGTRLTVT.

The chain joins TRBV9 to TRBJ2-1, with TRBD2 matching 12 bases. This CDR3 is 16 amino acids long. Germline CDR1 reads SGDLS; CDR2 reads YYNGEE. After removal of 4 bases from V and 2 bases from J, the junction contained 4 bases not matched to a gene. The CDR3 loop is CASSPRLAGAYNEQFF. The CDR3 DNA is TGTGCCAGCAGCCCAAGACTAGCGGGGGCCTACAATGAGCAGTTCTTC.

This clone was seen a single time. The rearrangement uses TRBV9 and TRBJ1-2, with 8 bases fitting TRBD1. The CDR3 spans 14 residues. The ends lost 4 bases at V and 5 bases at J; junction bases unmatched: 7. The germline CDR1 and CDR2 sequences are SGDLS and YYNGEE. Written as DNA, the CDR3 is TGTGCCAGCAGCTCCACAGGGGGGCCTTATGGCTACACCTTC. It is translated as CASSSTGGPYGYTF. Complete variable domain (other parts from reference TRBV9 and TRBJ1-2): DSGVTQTPKHLITATGQRVTLRCSPRSGDLSVYWYQQSLDQGLQFLIQYYNGEERAKGNILERFSAQQFPDLHSELNLSSLELGDSALYFCASSSTGGPYGYTFGSGTRLTVV.

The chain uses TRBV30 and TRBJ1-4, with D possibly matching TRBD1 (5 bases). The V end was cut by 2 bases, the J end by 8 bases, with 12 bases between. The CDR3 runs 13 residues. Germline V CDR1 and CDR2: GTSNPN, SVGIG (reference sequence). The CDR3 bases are TGTGCCTGGAGTCAACAGGTCGGGGAAAAACTGTTTTTT. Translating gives CAWSQQVGEKLFF.

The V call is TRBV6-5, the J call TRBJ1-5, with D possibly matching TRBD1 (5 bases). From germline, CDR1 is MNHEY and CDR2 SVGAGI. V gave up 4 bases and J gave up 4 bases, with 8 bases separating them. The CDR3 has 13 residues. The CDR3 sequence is CASSWGLNQPQHF. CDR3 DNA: TGTGCCAGCAGTTGGGGACTTAATCAGCCCCAGCATTTT.